Sequencing of this T cell receptor (beta chain) was carried out in a study of OX40 agonist ivuxolimab in advanced cancers. At the level of the study: Among those enrolled, mean age was about 58 years (range roughly 20 to 80) and 70% to 85% were male. The study reported partial responses in three patients: one hepatocellular carcinoma, two cutaneous melanoma.

Sequencing was performed with immunoSEQ multiplex PCR; in TCRdb, only in-frame clones are kept and a portion is missing. The data show 75,000 to 80,000 clones, around 87% seen once. This clone appeared once. Looked up from germline, CDR1 is SGDLS and CDR2 is YYNGEE. CDR3 length equals 15 residues. This chain connects TRBV9 to TRBJ2-5; perhaps D is TRBD1 or TRBD2 (6 bases each). The end of the DNA is better explained by TRBJ2-7, so the J call may be wrong. This TCR was sampled from an adult with an advanced solid tumor such as melanoma, head and neck, liver or kidney cancer. Specimen: CD4+ or CD8+ T cells sorted from blood, collected in a trial of the OX40 agonist ivuxolimab. CDR3 nucleotides: TGTGCCAGCAGCGCCTTTGGGGGGCCTTGGTACGAGCAGTACTTC. Amino acid sequence: CASSAFGGPWYEQYF.